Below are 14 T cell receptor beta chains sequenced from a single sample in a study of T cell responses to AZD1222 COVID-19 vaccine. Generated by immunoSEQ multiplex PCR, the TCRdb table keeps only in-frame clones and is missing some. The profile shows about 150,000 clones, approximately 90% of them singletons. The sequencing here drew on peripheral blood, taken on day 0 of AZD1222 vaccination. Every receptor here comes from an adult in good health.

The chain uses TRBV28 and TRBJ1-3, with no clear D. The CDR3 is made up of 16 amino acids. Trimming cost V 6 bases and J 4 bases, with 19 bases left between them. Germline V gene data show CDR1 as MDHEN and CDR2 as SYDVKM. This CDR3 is CASSPVSGIAGNTIYF. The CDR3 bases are TGTGCCAGCAGCCCAGTATCTGGAATCGCCGGAAACACCATATATTTT. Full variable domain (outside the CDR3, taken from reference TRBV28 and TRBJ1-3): DVKVTQSSRYLVKRTGEKVFLECVQDMDHENMFWYRQDPGLGLRLIYFSYDVKMKEKGDIPEGYSVSREKKERFSLILESASTNQTSMYLCASSPVSGIAGNTIYFGEGSWLTVV.

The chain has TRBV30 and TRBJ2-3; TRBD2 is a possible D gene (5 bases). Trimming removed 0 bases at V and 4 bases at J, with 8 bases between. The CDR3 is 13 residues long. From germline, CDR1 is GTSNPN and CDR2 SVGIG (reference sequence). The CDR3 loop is CAWSVKLADTQYF. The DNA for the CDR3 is TGTGCCTGGAGTGTAAAACTAGCAGATACGCAGTATTTT.

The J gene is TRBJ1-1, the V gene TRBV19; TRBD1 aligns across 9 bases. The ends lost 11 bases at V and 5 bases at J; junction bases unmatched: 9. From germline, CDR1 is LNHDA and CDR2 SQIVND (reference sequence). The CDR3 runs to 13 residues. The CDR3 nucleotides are TGTGCCTCGGGACAGGGACTTCGGACTGAAGCTTTCTTT. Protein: CASGQGLRTEAFF.

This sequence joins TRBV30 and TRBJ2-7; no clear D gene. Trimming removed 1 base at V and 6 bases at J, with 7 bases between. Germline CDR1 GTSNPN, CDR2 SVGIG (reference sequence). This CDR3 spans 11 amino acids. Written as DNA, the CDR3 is TGTGCCTGGAGTGGACGGGTCGAGCAGTACTTC. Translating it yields CAWSGRVEQYF.

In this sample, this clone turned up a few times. The CDR3 DNA reads TGTGCCAGCTCACTGGACAATCCCTATGGCTACACCTTC. Translation: CASSLDNPYGYTF. This sequence joins TRBV18 and TRBJ1-2; a weak D match, TRBD1 (5 bases). V was clipped by 4 bases and J by 4 bases, with 10 bases between them. Germline CDR1 and CDR2: KGHSH and LQKENI. The CDR3 runs 13 residues.

This CDR3 is CASSFWNQPQHF. The CDR3 DNA follows: TGTGCCAGCAGCTTTTGGAATCAGCCCCAGCATTTT. V usage is TRBV7-9 and J usage is TRBJ1-5; D gene uncertain. Trimming cost V 3 bases and J 4 bases, with 4 bases left between them. CDR1 SEHNR and CDR2 FQNEAQ come from the germline V gene (reference sequence). This CDR3 contains 12 residues.

CDR3 amino acids: CASSPGSSGNTIYF. The CDR3 DNA reads TGCGCCAGCAGCCCAGGGTCCTCTGGAAACACCATATATTTT. The chain is built from TRBV5-1 and TRBJ1-3; possible D gene TRBD1, 5 bases. V was trimmed by 4 bases and J by 0 bases, leaving 8 bases between them. From germline, CDR1 is SGHRS and CDR2 YFSETQ. CDR3 length: 14 amino acids.

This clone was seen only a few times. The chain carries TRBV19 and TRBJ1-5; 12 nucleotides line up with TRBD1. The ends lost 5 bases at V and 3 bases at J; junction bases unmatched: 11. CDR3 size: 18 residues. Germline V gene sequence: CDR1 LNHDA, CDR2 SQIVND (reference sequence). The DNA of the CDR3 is TGTGCCAGTAGTGGACCGGGACAGGGGGCAATCAACAATCAGCCCCAGCATTTT. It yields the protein CASSGPGQGAINNQPQHF. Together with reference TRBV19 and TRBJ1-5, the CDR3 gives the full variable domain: DGGITQSPKYLFRKEGQNVTLSCEQNLNHDAMYWYRQDPGQGLRLIYYSQIVNDFQKGDIAEGYSVSREKKESFPLTVTSAQKNPTAFYLCASSGPGQGAINNQPQHFGDGTRLSIL.

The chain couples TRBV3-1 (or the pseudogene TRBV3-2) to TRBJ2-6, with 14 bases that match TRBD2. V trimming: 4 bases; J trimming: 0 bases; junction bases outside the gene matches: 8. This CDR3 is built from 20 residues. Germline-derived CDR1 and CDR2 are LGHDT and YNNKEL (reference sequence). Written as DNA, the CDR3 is TGTGCCAGCAGCCGCCTCAGACTAGCGGGAGGGACCTCTGGGGCCAACGTCCTGACTTTC. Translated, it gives CASSRLRLAGGTSGANVLTF.

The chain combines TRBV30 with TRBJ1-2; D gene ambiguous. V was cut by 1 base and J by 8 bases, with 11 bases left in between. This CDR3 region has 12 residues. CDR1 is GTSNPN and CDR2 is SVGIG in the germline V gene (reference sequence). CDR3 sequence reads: CAWSGEGAGYTF. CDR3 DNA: TGTGCCTGGAGTGGAGAAGGTGCGGGCTACACCTTC.

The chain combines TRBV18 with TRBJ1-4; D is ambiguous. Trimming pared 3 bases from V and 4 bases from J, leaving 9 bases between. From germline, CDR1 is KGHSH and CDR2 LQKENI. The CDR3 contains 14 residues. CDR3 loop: CASSPQRGNEKLFF. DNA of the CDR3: TGTGCCAGCTCACCTCAGCGTGGTAATGAAAAACTGTTTTTT. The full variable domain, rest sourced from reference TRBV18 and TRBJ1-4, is NAGVMQNPRHLVRRRGQEARLRCSPMKGHSHVYWYRQLPEEGLKFMVYLQKENIIDESGMPKERFSAEFPKEGPSILRIQQVVRGDSAAYFCASSPQRGNEKLFFGSGTQLSVL.

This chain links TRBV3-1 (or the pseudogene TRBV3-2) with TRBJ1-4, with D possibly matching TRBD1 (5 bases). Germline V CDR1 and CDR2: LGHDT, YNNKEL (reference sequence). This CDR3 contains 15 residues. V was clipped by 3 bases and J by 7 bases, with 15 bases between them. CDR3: CASSHRDGGTEKLFF. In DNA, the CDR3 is TGTGCCAGCAGCCATCGGGACGGCGGTACTGAAAAACTGTTTTTT.

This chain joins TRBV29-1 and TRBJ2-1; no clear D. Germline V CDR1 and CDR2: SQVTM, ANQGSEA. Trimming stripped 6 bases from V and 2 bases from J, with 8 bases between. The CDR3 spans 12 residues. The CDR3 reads CSVLSPYNEQFF. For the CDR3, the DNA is TGCAGCGTACTCTCCCCCTACAATGAGCAGTTCTTC.

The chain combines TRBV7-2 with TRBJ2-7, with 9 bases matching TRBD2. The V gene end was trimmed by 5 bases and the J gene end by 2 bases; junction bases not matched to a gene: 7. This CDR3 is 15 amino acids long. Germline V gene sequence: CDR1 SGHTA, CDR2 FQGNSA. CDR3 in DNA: TGTGCCAGCAGCCCCCGGACTAGCGTCGCCTACGAGCAGTACTTC. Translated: CASSPRTSVAYEQYF.